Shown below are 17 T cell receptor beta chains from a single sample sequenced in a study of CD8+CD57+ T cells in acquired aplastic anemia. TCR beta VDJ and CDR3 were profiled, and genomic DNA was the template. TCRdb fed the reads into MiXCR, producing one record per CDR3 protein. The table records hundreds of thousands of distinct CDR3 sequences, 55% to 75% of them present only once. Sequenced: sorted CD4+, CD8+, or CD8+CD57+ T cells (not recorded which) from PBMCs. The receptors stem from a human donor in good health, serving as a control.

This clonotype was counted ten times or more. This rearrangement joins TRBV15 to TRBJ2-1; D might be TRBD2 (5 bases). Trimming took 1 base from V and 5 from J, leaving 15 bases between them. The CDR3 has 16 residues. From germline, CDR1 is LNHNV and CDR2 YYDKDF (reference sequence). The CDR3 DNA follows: TGTGCCACCAGCAGAGTACCTAGCCTCATGAACAATGAGCAGTTCTTC. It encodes CATSRVPSLMNNEQFF.

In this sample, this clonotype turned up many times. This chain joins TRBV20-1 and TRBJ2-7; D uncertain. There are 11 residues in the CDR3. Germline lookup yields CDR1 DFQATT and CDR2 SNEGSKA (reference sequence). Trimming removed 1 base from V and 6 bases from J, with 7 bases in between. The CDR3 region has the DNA TGCAGTGCTAGAGTTCGTACCGAGCAGTACTTC. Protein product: CSARVRTEQYF.

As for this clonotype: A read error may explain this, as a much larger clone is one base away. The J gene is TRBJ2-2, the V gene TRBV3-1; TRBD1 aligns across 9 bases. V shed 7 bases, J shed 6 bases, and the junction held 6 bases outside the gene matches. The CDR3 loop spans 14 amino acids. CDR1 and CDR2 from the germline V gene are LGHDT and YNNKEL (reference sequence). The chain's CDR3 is CASTGTGRAGELFF. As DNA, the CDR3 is TGTGCCAGCACCGGGACAGGGCGTGCCGGGGAGCTGTTTTTT.

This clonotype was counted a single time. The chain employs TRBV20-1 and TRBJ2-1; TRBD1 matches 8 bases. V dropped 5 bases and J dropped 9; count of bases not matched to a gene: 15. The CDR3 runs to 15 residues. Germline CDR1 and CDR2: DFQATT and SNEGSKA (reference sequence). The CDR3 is CSAYRGTQYCGEQFF. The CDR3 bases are TGCAGTGCTTACAGGGGGACCCAGTACTGTGGTGAGCAGTTCTTC.

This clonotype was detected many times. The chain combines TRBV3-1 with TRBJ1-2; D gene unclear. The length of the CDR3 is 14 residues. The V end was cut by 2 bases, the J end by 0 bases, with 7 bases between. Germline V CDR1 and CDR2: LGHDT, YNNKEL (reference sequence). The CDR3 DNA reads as TGTGCCAGCAGCCAAAGGGAGACTAACTATGGCTACACCTTC. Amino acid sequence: CASSQRETNYGYTF.

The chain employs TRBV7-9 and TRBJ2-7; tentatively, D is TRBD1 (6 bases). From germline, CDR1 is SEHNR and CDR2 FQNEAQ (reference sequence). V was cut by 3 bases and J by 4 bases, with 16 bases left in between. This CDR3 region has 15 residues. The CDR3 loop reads CASSFRCGGPYEQYF. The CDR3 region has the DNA TGTGCCAGCAGCTTTCGGTGTGGGGGCCCGTACGAGCAGTACTTC.

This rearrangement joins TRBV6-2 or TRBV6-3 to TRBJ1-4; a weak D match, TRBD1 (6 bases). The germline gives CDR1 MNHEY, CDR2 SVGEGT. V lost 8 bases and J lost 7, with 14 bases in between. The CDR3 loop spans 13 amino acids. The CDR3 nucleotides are TGTGCCAGCCGCAGAGGGGGGGGTGAAAAACTGTTTTTT. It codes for CASRRGGGEKLFF.

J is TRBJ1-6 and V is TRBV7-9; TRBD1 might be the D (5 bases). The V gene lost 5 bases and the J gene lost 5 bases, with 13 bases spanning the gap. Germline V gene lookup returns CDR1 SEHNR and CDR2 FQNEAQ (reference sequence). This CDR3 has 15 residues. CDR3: CASSPQWGNNSPLHF. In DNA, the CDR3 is TGTGCCAGCAGCCCACAATGGGGGAATAATTCACCCCTCCACTTT. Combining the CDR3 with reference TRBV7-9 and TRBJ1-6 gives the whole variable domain DTGVSQNPRHKITKRGQNVTFRCDPISEHNRLYWYRQTLGQGPEFLTYFQNEAQLEKSRLLSDRFSAERPKGSFSTLEIQRTEQGDSAMYLCASSPQWGNNSPLHFGNGTRLTVT.

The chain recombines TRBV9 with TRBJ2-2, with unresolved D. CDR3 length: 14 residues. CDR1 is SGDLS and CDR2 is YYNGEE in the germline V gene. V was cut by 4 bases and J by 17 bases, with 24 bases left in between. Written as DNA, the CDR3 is TGTGCCAGCAGCCTCGCGGCAGATTCACCCCTCCACTTTTTT. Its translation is CASSLAADSPLHFF. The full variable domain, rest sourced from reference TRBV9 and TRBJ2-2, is DSGVTQTPKHLITATGQRVTLRCSPRSGDLSVYWYQQSLDQGLQFLIQYYNGEERAKGNILERFSAQQFPDLHSELNLSSLELGDSALYFCASSLAADSPLHFFGEGSRLTVL.

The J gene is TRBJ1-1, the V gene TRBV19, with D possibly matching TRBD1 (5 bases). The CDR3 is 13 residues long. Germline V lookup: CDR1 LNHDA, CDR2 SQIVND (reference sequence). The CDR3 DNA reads TGTGGGAAAACTGGGGGGGGGAACACTGAAGCTTTCTTT. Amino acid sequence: CGKTGGGNTEAFF. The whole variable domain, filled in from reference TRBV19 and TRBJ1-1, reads DGGITQSPKYLFRKEGQNVTLSCEQNLNHDAMYWYRQDPGQGLRLIYYSQIVNDFQKGDIAEGYSVSREKKESFPLTVTSAQKNPTAFYLCGKTGGGNTEAFFGQGTRLTVV.

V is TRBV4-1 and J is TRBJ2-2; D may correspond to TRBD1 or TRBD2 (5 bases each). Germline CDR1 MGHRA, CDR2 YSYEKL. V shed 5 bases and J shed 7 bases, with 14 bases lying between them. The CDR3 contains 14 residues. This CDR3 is CASSRDRDGGELFF. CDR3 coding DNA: TGCGCCAGCAGCAGAGATCGGGACGGCGGGGAGCTGTTTTTT.

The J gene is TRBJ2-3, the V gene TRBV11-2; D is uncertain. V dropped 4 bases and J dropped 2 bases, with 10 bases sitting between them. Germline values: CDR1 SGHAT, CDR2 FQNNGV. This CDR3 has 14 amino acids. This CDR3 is CASSSLVPTDTQYF. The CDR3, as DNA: TGTGCCAGCAGCTCACTGGTTCCCACAGATACGCAGTATTTT.

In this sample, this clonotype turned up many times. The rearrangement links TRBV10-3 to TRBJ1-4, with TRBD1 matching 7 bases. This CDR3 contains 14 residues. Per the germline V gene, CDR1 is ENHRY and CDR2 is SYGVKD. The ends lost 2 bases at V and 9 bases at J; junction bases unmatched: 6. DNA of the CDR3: TGTGCCATCAGTGAGGACAGGGCGCTCCAAAAACTGTTTTTT. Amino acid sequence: CAISEDRALQKLFF.

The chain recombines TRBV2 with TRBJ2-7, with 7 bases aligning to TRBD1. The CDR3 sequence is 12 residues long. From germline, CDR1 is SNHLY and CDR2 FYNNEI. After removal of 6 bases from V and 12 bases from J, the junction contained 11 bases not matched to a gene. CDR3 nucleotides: TGTGCCAGCAGGGATCACAGGGGCAAGCCGTACTTC. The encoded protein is CASRDHRGKPYF.

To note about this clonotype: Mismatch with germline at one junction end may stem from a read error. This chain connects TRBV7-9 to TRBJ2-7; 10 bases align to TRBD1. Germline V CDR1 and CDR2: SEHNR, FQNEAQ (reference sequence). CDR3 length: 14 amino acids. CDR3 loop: CASSASLRQGAYGF. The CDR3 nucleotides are TGTGCCAGCAGCGCCTCTCTCCGACAGGGGGCTTATGGCTTC.

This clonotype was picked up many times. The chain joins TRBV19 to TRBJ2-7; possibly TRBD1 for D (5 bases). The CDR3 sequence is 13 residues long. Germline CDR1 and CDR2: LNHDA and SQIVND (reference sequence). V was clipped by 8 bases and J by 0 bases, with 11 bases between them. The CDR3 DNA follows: TGTGCCAGTGGACACACGGGCTCCTACGAGCAGTACTTC. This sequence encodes CASGHTGSYEQYF. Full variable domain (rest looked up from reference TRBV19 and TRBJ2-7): DGGITQSPKYLFRKEGQNVTLSCEQNLNHDAMYWYRQDPGQGLRLIYYSQIVNDFQKGDIAEGYSVSREKKESFPLTVTSAQKNPTAFYLCASGHTGSYEQYFGPGTRLTVT.

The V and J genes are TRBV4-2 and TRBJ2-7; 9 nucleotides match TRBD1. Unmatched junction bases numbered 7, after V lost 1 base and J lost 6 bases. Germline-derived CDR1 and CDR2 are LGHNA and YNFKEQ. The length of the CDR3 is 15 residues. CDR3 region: CASSQGGQGIGEQYF. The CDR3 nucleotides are TGTGCCAGCAGCCAAGGGGGACAGGGTATAGGCGAGCAGTACTTC.